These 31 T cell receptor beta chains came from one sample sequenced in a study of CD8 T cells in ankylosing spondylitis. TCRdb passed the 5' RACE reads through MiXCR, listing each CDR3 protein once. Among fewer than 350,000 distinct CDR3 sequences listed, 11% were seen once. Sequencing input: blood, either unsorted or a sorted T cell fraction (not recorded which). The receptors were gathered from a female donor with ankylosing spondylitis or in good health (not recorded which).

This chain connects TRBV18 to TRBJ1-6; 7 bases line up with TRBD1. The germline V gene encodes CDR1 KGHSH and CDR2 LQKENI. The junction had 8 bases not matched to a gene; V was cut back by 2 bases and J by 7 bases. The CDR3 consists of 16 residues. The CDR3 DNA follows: TGTGCCAGCTCACCAATGGGACAGACTGAGAATTCACCCCTCCACTTT. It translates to CASSPMGQTENSPLHF.

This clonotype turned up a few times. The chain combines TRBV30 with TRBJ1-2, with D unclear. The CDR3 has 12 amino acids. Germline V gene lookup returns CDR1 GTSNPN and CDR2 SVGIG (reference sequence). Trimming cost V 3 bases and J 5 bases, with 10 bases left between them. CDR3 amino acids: CAWSGSLYGYTF. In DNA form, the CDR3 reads TGTGCCTGGAGCGGATCTTTATATGGCTACACCTTC.

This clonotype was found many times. CDR3 sequence: CSASGYRDSLYSNQPQHF. The CDR3 DNA is TGCAGTGCTAGCGGCTACCGGGACAGCCTTTATAGCAATCAGCCCCAGCATTTT. This rearrangement joins TRBV20-1 to TRBJ1-5; 7 bases match TRBD1. Trimming cost V 3 bases and J 0 bases; bases outside gene matches: 14. Germline-derived CDR1 and CDR2 are DFQATT and SNEGSKA (reference sequence). CDR3 length equals 18 residues.

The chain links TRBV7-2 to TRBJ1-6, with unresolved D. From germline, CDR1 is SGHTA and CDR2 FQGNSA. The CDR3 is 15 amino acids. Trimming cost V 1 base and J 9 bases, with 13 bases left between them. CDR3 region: CASSLGGVGASPLHF. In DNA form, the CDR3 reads TGTGCCAGCAGCTTAGGAGGCGTGGGTGCTTCACCCCTCCACTTT. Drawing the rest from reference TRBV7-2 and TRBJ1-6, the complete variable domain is GAGVSQSPSNKVTEKGKDVELRCDPISGHTALYWYRQSLGQGLEFLIYFQGNSAPDKSGLPSDRFSAERTGGSVSTLTIQRTQQEDSAVYLCASSLGGVGASPLHFGNGTRLTVT.

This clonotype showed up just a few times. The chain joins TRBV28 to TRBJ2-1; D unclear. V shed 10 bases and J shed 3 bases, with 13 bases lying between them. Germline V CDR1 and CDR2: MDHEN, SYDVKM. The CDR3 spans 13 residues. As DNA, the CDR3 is TGTGCCACCCGCCCTCCCCTCTACAATGAGCAGTTCTTC. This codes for CATRPPLYNEQFF.

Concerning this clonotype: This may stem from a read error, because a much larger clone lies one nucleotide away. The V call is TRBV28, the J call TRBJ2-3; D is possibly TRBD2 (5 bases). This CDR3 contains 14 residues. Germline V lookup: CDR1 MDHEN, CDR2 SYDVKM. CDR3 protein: CASSLSRGSDTQSF. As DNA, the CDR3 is TGTGCCAGCAGTTTATCTCGGGGATCAGATACGCAGTCTTTT.

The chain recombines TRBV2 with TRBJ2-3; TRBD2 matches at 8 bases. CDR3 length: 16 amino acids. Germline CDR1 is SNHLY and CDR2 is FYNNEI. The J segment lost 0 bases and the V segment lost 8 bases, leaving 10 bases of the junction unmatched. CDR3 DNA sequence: TGTGCCAGCGGACTAGCTCCGCCTCAAAGCACAGATACGCAGTATTTT. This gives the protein CASGLAPPQSTDTQYF. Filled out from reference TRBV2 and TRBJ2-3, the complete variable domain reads EPEVTQTPSHQVTQMGQEVILRCVPISNHLYFYWYRQILGQKVEFLVSFYNNEISEKSEIFDDQFSVERPDGSNFTLKIRSTKLEDSAMYFCASGLAPPQSTDTQYFGPGTRLTVL.

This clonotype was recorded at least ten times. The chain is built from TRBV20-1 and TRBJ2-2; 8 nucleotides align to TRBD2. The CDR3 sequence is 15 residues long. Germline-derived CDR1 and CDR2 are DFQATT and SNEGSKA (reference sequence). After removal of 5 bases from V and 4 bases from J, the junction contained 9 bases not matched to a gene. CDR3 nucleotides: TGCAGTGCTTCCCCCCCGCTAGCGGGCACCGGGGAGCTGTTTTTT. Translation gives CSASPPLAGTGELFF.

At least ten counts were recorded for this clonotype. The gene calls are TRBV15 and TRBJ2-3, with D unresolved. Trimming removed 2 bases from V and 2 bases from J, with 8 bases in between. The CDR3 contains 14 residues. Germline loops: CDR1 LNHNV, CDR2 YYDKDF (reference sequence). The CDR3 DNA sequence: TGTGCCACCAGCAGACAGCCTAACACAGATACGCAGTATTTT. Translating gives CATSRQPNTDTQYF. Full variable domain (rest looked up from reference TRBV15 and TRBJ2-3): DAMVIQNPRYQVTQFGKPVTLSCSQTLNHNVMYWYQQKSSQAPKLLFHYYDKDFNNEADTPDNFQSRRPNTSFCFLDIRSPGLGDTAMYLCATSRQPNTDTQYFGPGTRLTVL.

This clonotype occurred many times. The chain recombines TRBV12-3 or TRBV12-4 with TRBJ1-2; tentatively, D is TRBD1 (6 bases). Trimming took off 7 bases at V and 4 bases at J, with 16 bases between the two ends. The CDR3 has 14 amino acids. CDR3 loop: CASTKQGVAYGYTF. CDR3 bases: TGTGCCAGCACCAAACAGGGAGTCGCCTATGGCTACACCTTC.

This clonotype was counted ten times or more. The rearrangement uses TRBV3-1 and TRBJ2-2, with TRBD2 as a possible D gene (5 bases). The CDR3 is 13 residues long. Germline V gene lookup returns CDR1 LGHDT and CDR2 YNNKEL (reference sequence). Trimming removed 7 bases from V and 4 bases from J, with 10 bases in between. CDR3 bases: TGTGCCAGCATCCTAGCCAGCACCGGGGAGCTGTTTTTT. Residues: CASILASTGELFF.

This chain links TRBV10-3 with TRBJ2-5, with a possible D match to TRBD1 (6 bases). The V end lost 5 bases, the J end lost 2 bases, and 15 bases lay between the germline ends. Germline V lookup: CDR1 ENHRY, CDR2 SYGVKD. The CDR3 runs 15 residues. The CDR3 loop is CAISLQGKVQETQYF. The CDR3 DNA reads TGTGCCATCAGTCTACAGGGAAAGGTGCAAGAGACCCAGTACTTC.

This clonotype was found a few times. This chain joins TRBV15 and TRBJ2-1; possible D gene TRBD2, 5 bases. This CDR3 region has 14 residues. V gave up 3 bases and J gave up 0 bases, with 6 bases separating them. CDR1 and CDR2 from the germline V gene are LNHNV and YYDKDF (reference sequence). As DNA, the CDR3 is TGTGCCACCAGCAGCGGGATCTCCTACAATGAGCAGTTCTTC. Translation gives CATSSGISYNEQFF.

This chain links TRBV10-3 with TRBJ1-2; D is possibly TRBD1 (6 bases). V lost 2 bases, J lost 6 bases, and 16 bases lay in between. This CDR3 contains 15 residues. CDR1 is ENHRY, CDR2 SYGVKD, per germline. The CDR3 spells CAISEHGTPFNGYTF. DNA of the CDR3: TGTGCCATCAGTGAGCACGGGACACCCTTTAATGGCTACACCTTC.

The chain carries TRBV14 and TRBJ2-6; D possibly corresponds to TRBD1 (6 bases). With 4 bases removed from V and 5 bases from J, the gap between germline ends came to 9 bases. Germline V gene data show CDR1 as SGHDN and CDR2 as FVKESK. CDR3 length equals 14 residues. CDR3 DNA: TGTGCCAGCAGCCCCCGGGACAGGGCCAACGTCCTGACTTTC. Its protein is CASSPRDRANVLTF.

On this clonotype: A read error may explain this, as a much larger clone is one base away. CDR3 coding DNA: TGTGCCAGCAGCGGACTCGCGGGACAGGGGACTGAAGCTTTCTTT. This sequence encodes CASSGLAGQGTEAFF. The chain joins TRBV7-2 to TRBJ1-1; 10 bases agree with TRBD1. Per germline, CDR1 SGHTA and CDR2 FQGNSA. The CDR3 contains 15 residues. V was clipped by 5 bases and J by 5 bases; unmatched bases: 8.

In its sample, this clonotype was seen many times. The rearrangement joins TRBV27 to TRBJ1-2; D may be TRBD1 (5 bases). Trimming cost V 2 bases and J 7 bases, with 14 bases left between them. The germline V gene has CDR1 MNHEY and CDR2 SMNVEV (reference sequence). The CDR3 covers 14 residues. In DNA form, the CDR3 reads TGTGCCAGCAGTTTAAAAGGAGGGGTTAGTGGCTACACCTTC. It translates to CASSLKGGVSGYTF.

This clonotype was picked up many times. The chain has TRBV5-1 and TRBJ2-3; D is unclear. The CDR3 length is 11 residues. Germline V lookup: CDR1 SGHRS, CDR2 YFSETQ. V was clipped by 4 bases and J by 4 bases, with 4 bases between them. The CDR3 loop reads CASSTSDTQYF. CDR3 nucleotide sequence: TGCGCCAGCAGCACCTCAGATACGCAGTATTTT. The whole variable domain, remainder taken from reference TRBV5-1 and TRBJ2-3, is KAGVTQTPRYLIKTRGQQVTLSCSPISGHRSVSWYQQTPGQGLQFLFEYFSETQRNKGNFPGRFSGRQFSNSRSEMNVSTLELGDSALYLCASSTSDTQYFGPGTRLTVL.

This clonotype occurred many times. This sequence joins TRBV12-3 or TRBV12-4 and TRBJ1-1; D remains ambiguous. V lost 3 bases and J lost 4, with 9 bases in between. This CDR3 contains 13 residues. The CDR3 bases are TGTGCCAGCAGTTTCGGCCCGATCACTGAAGCTTTCTTT. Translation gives CASSFGPITEAFF.

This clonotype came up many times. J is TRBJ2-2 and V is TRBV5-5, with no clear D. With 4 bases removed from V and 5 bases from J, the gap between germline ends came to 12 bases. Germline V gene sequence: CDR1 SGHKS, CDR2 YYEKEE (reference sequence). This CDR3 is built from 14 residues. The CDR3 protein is CASSLIGGTGELFF. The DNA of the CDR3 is TGTGCCAGCAGCCTGATAGGTGGTACCGGGGAGCTGTTTTTT.

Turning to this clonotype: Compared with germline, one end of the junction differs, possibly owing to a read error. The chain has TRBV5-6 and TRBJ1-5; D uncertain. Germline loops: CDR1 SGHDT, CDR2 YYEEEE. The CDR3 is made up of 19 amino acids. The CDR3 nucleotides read TGTGTCAGCAGCTGGGCTTTCTGGCTGTCGGGTGGAGGGAATCAGCCCCAGCATTTT. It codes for CVSSWAFWLSGGGNQPQHF. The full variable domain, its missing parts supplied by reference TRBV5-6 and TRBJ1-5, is DAGVTQSPTHLIKTRGQQVTLRCSPKSGHDTVSWYQQALGQGPQFIFQYYEEEERQRGNFPDRFSGHQFPNYSSELNVNALLLGDSALYLCVSSWAFWLSGGGNQPQHFGDGTRLSIL.

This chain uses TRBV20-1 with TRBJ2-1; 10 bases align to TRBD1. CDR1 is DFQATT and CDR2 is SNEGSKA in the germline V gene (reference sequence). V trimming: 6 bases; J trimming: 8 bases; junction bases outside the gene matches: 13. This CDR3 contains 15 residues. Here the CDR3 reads CSAAGQGEIRDEQFF. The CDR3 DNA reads TGCAGTGCGGCAGGACAGGGGGAAATTCGGGATGAGCAGTTCTTC.

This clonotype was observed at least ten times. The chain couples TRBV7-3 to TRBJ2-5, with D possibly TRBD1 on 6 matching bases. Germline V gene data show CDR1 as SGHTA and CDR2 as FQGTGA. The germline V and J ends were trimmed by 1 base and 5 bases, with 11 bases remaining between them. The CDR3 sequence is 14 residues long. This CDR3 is CASSLNTGKETQYF. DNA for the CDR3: TGTGCCAGCAGCTTAAATACAGGGAAGGAGACCCAGTACTTC.

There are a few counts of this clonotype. DNA of the CDR3: TGTGCCAGCAGTTTACTAGGGCGGGAGGCCCTCTCTGGGGCCAACGTCCTGACTTTC. It codes for CASSLLGREALSGANVLTF. The gene calls are TRBV28 and TRBJ2-6, with 8 bases lining up with TRBD2. The CDR3 is 19 amino acids. The germline V gene encodes CDR1 MDHEN and CDR2 SYDVKM. Trimming removed 2 bases from V and 0 bases from J; junction bases left unmatched: 9.

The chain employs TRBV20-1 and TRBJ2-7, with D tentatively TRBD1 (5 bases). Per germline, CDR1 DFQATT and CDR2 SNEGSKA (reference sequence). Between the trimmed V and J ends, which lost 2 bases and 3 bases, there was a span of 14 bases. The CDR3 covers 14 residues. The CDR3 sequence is CSARSATELYEQYF. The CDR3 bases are TGCAGTGCTAGAAGCGCGACAGAGCTCTACGAGCAGTACTTC.

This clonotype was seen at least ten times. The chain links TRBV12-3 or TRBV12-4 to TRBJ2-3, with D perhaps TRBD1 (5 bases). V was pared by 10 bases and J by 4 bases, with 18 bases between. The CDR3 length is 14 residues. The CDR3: CATQISGSADTQYF. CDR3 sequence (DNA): TGTGCCACCCAGATCTCAGGGTCGGCAGATACGCAGTATTTT.

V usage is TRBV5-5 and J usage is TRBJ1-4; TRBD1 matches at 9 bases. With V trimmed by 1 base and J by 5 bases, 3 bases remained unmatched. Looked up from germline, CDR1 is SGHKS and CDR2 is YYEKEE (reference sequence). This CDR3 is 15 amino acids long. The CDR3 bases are TGTGCCAGCAGCTTGTTGGGGACAGGGAATGAAAAACTGTTTTTT. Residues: CASSLLGTGNEKLFF.

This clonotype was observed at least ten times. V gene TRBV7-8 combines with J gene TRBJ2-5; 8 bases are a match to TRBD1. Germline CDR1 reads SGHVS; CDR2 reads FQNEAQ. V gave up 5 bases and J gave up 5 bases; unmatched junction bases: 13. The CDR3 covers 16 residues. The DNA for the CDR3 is TGTGCCAGCAGCCGCCGTTTTCAGGGGGCAGGGGAGACCCAGTACTTC. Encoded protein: CASSRRFQGAGETQYF.

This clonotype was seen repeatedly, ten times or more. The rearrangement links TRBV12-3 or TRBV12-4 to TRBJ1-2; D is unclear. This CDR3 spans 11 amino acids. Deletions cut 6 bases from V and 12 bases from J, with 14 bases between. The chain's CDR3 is CASRALQHHTF. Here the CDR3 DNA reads TGTGCCAGCAGGGCCTTGCAACATCACACCTTC.

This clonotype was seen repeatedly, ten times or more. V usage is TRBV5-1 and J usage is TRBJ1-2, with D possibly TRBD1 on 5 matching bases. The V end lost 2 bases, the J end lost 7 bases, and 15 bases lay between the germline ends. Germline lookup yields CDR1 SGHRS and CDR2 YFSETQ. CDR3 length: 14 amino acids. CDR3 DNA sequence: TGCGCCAGCAGCTTCTCCAGGGAGGGATCTGGCTACACCTTC. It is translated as CASSFSREGSGYTF.

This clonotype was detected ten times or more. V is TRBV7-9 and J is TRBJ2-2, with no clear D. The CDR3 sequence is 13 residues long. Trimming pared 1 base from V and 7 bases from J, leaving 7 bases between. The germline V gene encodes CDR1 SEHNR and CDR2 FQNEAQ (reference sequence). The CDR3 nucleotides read TGTGCCAGCAGCTTAGAGAGACGCGGGGAGCTGTTTTTT. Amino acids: CASSLERRGELFF.